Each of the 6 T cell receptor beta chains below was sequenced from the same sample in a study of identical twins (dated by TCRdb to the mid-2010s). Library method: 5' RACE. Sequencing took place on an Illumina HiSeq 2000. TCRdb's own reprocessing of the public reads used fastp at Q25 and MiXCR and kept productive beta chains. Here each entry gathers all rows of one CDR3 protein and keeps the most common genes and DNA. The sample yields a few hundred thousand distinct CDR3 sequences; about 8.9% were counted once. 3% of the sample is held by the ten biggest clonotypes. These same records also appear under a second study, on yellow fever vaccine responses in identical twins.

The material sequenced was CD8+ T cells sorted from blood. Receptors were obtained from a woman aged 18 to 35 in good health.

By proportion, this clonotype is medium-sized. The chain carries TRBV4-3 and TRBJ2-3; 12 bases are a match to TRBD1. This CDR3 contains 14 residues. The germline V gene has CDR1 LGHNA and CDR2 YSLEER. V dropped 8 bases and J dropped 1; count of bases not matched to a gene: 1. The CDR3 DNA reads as TGCGCCAGCGGGACAGGGGGCGGCACAGATACGCAGTATTTT. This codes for CASGTGGGTDTQYF.

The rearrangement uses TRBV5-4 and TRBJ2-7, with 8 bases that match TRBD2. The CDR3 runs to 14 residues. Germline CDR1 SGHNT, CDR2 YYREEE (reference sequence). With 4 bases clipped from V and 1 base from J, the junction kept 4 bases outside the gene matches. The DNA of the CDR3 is TGTGCCAGCAGCGGTCCTAGCGGGTCCTACGAGCAGTACTTC. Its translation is CASSGPSGSYEQYF.

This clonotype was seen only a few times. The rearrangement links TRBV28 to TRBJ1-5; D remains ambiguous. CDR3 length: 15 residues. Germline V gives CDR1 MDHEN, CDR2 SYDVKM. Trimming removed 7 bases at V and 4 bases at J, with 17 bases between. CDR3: CASTETGDPNQPQHF. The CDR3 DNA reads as TGTGCCAGCACCGAAACTGGGGATCCGAATCAGCCCCAGCATTTT.

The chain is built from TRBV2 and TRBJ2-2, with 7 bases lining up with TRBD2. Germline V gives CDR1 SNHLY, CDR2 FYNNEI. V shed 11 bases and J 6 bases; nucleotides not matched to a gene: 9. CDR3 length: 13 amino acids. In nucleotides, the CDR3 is TGTGCCGCCGGCCCACTAGCGCCCGGGGAGCTGTTTTTT. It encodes CAAGPLAPGELFF. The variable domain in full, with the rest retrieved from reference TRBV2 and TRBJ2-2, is EPEVTQTPSHQVTQMGQEVILRCVPISNHLYFYWYRQILGQKVEFLVSFYNNEISEKSEIFDDQFSVERPDGSNFTLKIRSTKLEDSAMYFCAAGPLAPGELFFGEGSRLTVL.

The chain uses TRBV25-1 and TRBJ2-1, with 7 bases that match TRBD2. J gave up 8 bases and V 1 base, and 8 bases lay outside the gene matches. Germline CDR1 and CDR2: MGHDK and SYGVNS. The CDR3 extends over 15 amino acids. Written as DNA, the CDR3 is TGTGCCAGCAGTGAATTAGAGGGAGGGCCTGATGAGCAGTTCTTC. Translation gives CASSELEGGPDEQFF.

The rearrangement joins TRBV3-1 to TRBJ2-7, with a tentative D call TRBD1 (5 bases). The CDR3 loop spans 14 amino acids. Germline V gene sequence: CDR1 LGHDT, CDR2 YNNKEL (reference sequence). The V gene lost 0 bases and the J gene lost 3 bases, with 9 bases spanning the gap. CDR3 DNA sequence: TGTGCCAGCAGCCAAGAGGACACGATCTACGAGCAGTACTTC. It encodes CASSQEDTIYEQYF.